The 32 T cell receptor beta chains listed next were all sequenced from one sample in a study of CD8 T cells in Susac syndrome. When the RNA was reverse transcribed, random hexamers were used with an input of about 0.45 to 1 ug. One entry per CDR3 protein results from TCRdb running MiXCR on the immunoSEQ multiplex PCR reads. The sample shows a few hundred thousand distinct CDR3 sequences, around 91% of them seen only once. The specimen was CD8+ T cells from PBMCs. The receptors come from a human donor with multiple sclerosis.

V gene TRBV19 combines with J gene TRBJ2-1; a possible D gene is TRBD2 (6 bases). This CDR3 has 15 amino acids. The V end lost 10 bases, the J end lost 4 bases, and 20 bases lay between the germline ends. Germline loops: CDR1 LNHDA, CDR2 SQIVND (reference sequence). CDR3 in DNA: TGTGCCACTAGCTCCGGGACTTGGGCGTACAATGAGCAGTTCTTC. It encodes CATSSGTWAYNEQFF.

This rearrangement joins TRBV12-3 or TRBV12-4 to TRBJ2-7; 8 nucleotides agree with TRBD1. Germline trimming cut 6 bases from V and 9 bases from J; bases unmatched to any gene: 16. The CDR3 length is 15 residues. The CDR3 protein is CASSQGTGSVLGQYF. The DNA of the CDR3 is TGTGCCAGCAGCCAGGGGACAGGATCGGTCCTGGGGCAGTACTTC.

The genes are TRBV9 and TRBJ2-1; 8 bases match TRBD1. The CDR3 length is 16 residues. The germline V gene encodes CDR1 SGDLS and CDR2 YYNGEE. V shed 0 bases and J 4 bases; nucleotides not matched to a gene: 6. CDR3 in amino acids: CASSVEGQDKYNEQFF. The CDR3 DNA is TGTGCCAGCAGCGTAGAGGGACAGGACAAATACAATGAGCAGTTCTTC.

The V call is TRBV10-3, the J call TRBJ1-6; D remains unclear. Germline CDR1 and CDR2: ENHRY and SYGVKD. This CDR3 is built from 15 residues. V was shortened by 0 bases and J by 9 bases, with 12 bases between the two germline ends. CDR3 sequence (DNA): TGTGCCATCAGTGAGTCAGGGCAGGAGGGTTCACCCCTCCACTTT. Protein sequence: CAISESGQEGSPLHF.

The CDR3 spells CASSLSLGNNEQFF. In nucleotides, the CDR3 is TGTGCCAGCAGTTTATCTCTGGGCAACAATGAGCAGTTCTTC. V usage is TRBV27 and J usage is TRBJ2-1; D uncertain. The CDR3 loop spans 14 amino acids. The V end was cut by 0 bases, the J end by 5 bases, with 8 bases between. In germline, CDR1 is MNHEY, CDR2 SMNVEV (reference sequence).

This rearrangement joins TRBV28 to TRBJ2-7, with 7 bases aligning to TRBD2. Per germline, CDR1 MDHEN and CDR2 SYDVKM. The junction had 5 bases not matched to a gene; V was cut back by 4 bases and J by 2 bases. The CDR3 consists of 14 residues. CDR3 sequence (DNA): TGTGCCAGCAGTTCCCTAGCGGAACCCTACGAGCAGTACTTC. Its translation: CASSSLAEPYEQYF.

The chain links TRBV29-1 to TRBJ2-1, with D possibly TRBD2 on 6 matching bases. V lost 7 bases and J 9 bases, leaving 7 bases between the germline ends. The CDR3 consists of 9 residues. Germline lookup yields CDR1 SQVTM and CDR2 ANQGSEA. CDR3 sequence: CSAGGEQFF. The CDR3 DNA is TGCAGCGCCGGGGGTGAGCAGTTCTTC.

The chain combines TRBV20-1 with TRBJ2-7; D possibly matches TRBD1 or TRBD2 (5 bases each). The CDR3 consists of 13 residues. Looked up from germline, CDR1 is DFQATT and CDR2 is SNEGSKA (reference sequence). The ends were cut back, 5 bases at V and 3 bases at J, with 14 bases in the middle. The CDR3: CSAPPGRVYEQYF. CDR3 in DNA: TGCAGTGCTCCTCCGGGACGGGTCTACGAGCAGTACTTC.

The genes are TRBV7-8 and TRBJ2-3; D assignment may be TRBD1 or TRBD2 (5 bases each). Germline V gene lookup returns CDR1 SGHVS and CDR2 FQNEAQ. Trimming removed 1 base from V and 6 bases from J, with 17 bases in between. CDR3 length equals 16 residues. The CDR3 reads CASSLGTGTPDDTQYF. Here the CDR3 DNA reads TGTGCCAGCAGCTTAGGGACCGGGACCCCGGACGATACGCAGTATTTT.

This clonotype came up a few times. This sequence joins TRBV7-2 and TRBJ2-2; D assignment may be TRBD1 or TRBD2 (5 bases each). This CDR3 contains 11 residues. CDR1 is SGHTA, CDR2 FQGNSA, per germline. Deletions cut 8 bases from V and 6 bases from J, with 7 bases between. The CDR3 nucleotides are TGTGCCAGCTTGGGGGCCGGGGAGCTGTTTTTT. As protein: CASLGAGELFF.

This chain uses TRBV7-3 with TRBJ2-2; tentatively, D is TRBD2 (6 bases). Germline V gene sequence: CDR1 SGHTA, CDR2 FQGTGA. There are 14 residues in the CDR3. V shed 7 bases and J shed 6 bases, with 15 bases lying between them. CDR3 coding DNA: TGTGCCAGCACCGATTCACTAGCAGCCGGGGAGCTGTTTTTT. Residues: CASTDSLAAGELFF. Full variable domain (missing parts from reference TRBV7-3 and TRBJ2-2): GAGVSQTPSNKVTEKGKYVELRCDPISGHTALYWYRQSLGQGPEFLIYFQGTGAADDSGLPNDRFFAVRPEGSVSTLKIQRTERGDSAVYLCASTDSLAAGELFFGEGSRLTVL.

The chain recombines TRBV20-1 with TRBJ2-7; 14 bases are shared with TRBD2. Looked up from germline, CDR1 is DFQATT and CDR2 is SNEGSKA (reference sequence). Germline trimming cut 5 bases from V and 2 bases from J; bases unmatched to any gene: 5. The CDR3 consists of 15 residues. CDR3 amino acids: CSAEGTSGGTYEQYF. CDR3 DNA: TGCAGTGCTGAAGGGACTAGCGGGGGAACCTACGAGCAGTACTTC.

This sequence joins TRBV28 and TRBJ1-5; D remains ambiguous. Deletions cut 5 bases from V and 0 bases from J, with 20 bases between. CDR3 length equals 18 residues. CDR1 and CDR2 from the germline V gene are MDHEN and SYDVKM. The DNA for the CDR3 is TGTGCCAGCAGTATCCGCGGGTCCTCCCCTTATAGCAATCAGCCCCAGCATTTT. It codes for CASSIRGSSPYSNQPQHF.

The rearrangement joins TRBV18 to TRBJ2-4, with D perhaps given as TRBD1 or TRBD2 (5 bases each). The CDR3 is 18 residues long. The V gene's germline CDR1 is KGHSH and CDR2 LQKENI. V was shortened by 0 bases and J by 3 bases, with 18 bases between the two germline ends. The CDR3 region is CASSPPGDGDWFKNIQYF. CDR3 coding DNA: TGTGCCAGCTCACCACCGGGGGACGGGGATTGGTTCAAAAACATTCAGTACTTC. Filled out from reference TRBV18 and TRBJ2-4, the complete variable domain reads NAGVMQNPRHLVRRRGQEARLRCSPMKGHSHVYWYRQLPEEGLKFMVYLQKENIIDESGMPKERFSAEFPKEGPSILRIQQVVRGDSAAYFCASSPPGDGDWFKNIQYFGAGTRLSVL.

A few counts support this clonotype. This chain joins TRBV6-6 and TRBJ2-1; D is unclear. The V end was cut by 4 bases, the J end by 8 bases, with 12 bases between. The CDR3 has 13 amino acids. Germline CDR1 reads MNHNY; CDR2 reads SVGAGI (reference sequence). The CDR3 region is CASSSPGGYEQFF. CDR3 coding DNA: TGTGCCAGCAGTTCACCGGGTGGCTATGAGCAGTTCTTC.

The chain employs TRBV5-4 and TRBJ2-2, with 7 bases that match TRBD1. V gave up 7 bases and J gave up 5 bases; unmatched junction bases: 11. Germline assignment: CDR1 SGHNT and CDR2 YYREEE (reference sequence). The CDR3 extends over 15 amino acids. The CDR3 nucleotides read TGTGCCAGCGGGGTAGGGGGACAGAGAACCGGGGAGCTGTTTTTT. Its translation is CASGVGGQRTGELFF.

DNA for the CDR3: TGCAGTGCTAGAGACCCACTGGGGGTTAATTCACCCCTCCACTTT. Its translation is CSARDPLGVNSPLHF. The V gene is TRBV20-1, the J gene TRBJ1-6, with D possibly being TRBD1 (5 bases). Trimming cost V 0 bases and J 6 bases, with 12 bases left between them. The CDR3 is 15 residues long. CDR1 is DFQATT, CDR2 SNEGSKA, per germline (reference sequence).

This chain links TRBV19 with TRBJ2-1; TRBD1 might be the D (5 bases). V was shortened by 7 bases and J by 0 bases, with 10 bases between the two germline ends. The CDR3 contains 14 residues. Germline values: CDR1 LNHDA, CDR2 SQIVND (reference sequence). The CDR3 sequence: CASNRGSSYNEQFF. CDR3 nucleotide sequence: TGTGCCAGTAATAGGGGCAGCTCCTACAATGAGCAGTTCTTC.

The rearrangement joins TRBV29-1 to TRBJ2-7, with TRBD1 identical over 9 bases. After removal of 7 bases from V and 2 bases from J, the junction contained 6 bases not matched to a gene. This CDR3 spans 13 amino acids. CDR1 SQVTM and CDR2 ANQGSEA come from the germline V gene. CDR3 residues: CSGGQGFAYEQYF. The CDR3 DNA reads TGCAGCGGCGGACAGGGGTTTGCCTACGAGCAGTACTTC.

The V gene is TRBV11-2, the J gene TRBJ2-2; TRBD2 matches at 10 bases. The germline gives CDR1 SGHAT, CDR2 FQNNGV. Trimming removed 0 bases from V and 1 base from J; junction bases left unmatched: 17. The CDR3 sequence is 22 residues long. The DNA of the CDR3 is TGTGCCAGCAGCTTAGATTGGAGGCTAGCGGGAGTTCGCGAACTGAACACCGGGGAGCTGTTTTTT. Its protein product is CASSLDWRLAGVRELNTGELFF.

The chain is built from TRBV12-3 or TRBV12-4 and TRBJ2-3; TRBD1 aligns across 9 bases. Trimming at V came to 6 bases and at J to 3 bases, leaving 7 bases not matched to a gene. The CDR3 length is 15 residues. This chain's CDR3 is CASRVDRGGTDTQYF. In DNA, the CDR3 is TGTGCCAGCAGAGTGGACAGGGGCGGGACAGATACGCAGTATTTT.

This chain connects TRBV3-1 to TRBJ2-7; 13 bases agree with TRBD2. V was pared by 0 bases and J by 4 bases, with 3 bases of the junction left unmatched. CDR3 size: 16 residues. The germline V gene encodes CDR1 LGHDT and CDR2 YNNKEL (reference sequence). CDR3 residues: CASSQDRTSGSYEQYF. CDR3 DNA: TGTGCCAGCAGCCAAGACCGGACTAGCGGGAGTTACGAGCAGTACTTC.

With respect to this clonotype: Its ends do not fully match the called genes, so a read error is possible. The V gene is TRBV28, the J gene TRBJ2-7; TRBD1 matches at 9 bases. CDR1 is MDHEN and CDR2 is SYDVKM in the germline V gene. The CDR3 spans 15 residues. CDR3 in DNA: TGCGCCAGCAGGCCCCCCCGGGACAGGGTCTACGAGCAGTACTTC. Translation gives CASRPPRDRVYEQYF.

The chain recombines TRBV20-1 with TRBJ2-7; TRBD1 matches 7 bases. Germline assignment: CDR1 DFQATT and CDR2 SNEGSKA (reference sequence). This CDR3 has 16 amino acids. With 6 bases clipped from V and 0 bases from J, the junction kept 14 bases outside the gene matches. The DNA of the CDR3 is TGCAGTGCCCCCGGTCCCCCCGGGGACAGCTCCTACGAGCAGTACTTC. Its translation: CSAPGPPGDSSYEQYF.

The CDR3 DNA sequence: TGTGCCAGCAGCCTAAACGGTGGCCAGCCCCAGCATTTT. Amino acids: CASSLNGGQPQHF. The chain links TRBV7-6 to TRBJ1-5; D gene ambiguous. Germline-derived CDR1 and CDR2 are SGHVS and FNYEAQ. V was cut by 5 bases and J by 7 bases, with 12 bases left in between. The CDR3 is made up of 13 amino acids.

This chain's CDR3 is CASSPQGPAGMDTEAFF. The CDR3, as DNA: TGTGCCAGCAGCCCTCAAGGTCCGGCGGGTATGGACACTGAAGCTTTCTTT. The V and J genes are TRBV7-2 and TRBJ1-1; D is uncertain. Germline CDR1 SGHTA, CDR2 FQGNSA. The CDR3 extends over 17 amino acids. The germline V and J ends were trimmed by 5 bases and 3 bases, with 22 bases remaining between them.

The chain joins TRBV13 to TRBJ1-1; D gene uncertain. This CDR3 is built from 13 residues. CDR1 PRHDT and CDR2 FYEKMQ come from the germline V gene (reference sequence). Between the trimmed V and J ends, which lost 5 bases and 8 bases, there was a span of 15 bases. CDR3 loop: CASSQSLTREAFF. In DNA form, the CDR3 reads TGTGCCAGCAGCCAATCCTTGACGCGCGAAGCTTTCTTT.

V gene TRBV7-9 combines with J gene TRBJ2-5, with D unresolved. The CDR3 has 16 residues. CDR1 and CDR2 (germline): SEHNR, FQNEAQ (reference sequence). V was cut by 5 bases and J by 2 bases, with 18 bases left in between. CDR3 coding DNA: TGTGCCAGCAGCCCAGTGACCGGTATTTGGCAAGAGACCCAGTACTTC. As protein: CASSPVTGIWQETQYF.

This clonotype appeared once. The chain recombines TRBV4-3 with TRBJ2-1; no definite D call. This CDR3 is built from 13 residues. Germline CDR1 and CDR2: LGHNA and YSLEER. V dropped 5 bases and J dropped 4 bases, with 9 bases sitting between them. The CDR3, as DNA: TGCGCCAGCAGCAAAGCCATGTACAATGAGCAGTTCTTC. Its translation is CASSKAMYNEQFF.

This chain connects TRBV4-1 to TRBJ2-7; D might be TRBD2 (5 bases). The CDR3 runs to 16 residues. Germline CDR1 MGHRA, CDR2 YSYEKL. V was clipped by 0 bases and J by 0 bases, with 12 bases between them. CDR3 loop: CASSQDRAGSSYEQYF. The CDR3 nucleotides read TGCGCCAGCAGCCAAGATAGGGCGGGCAGCTCCTACGAGCAGTACTTC.

J is TRBJ2-1 and V is TRBV2; D ambiguous. The CDR3 loop spans 13 amino acids. V was trimmed by 8 bases and J by 5 bases, leaving 13 bases between them. Per germline, CDR1 SNHLY and CDR2 FYNNEI. CDR3 sequence (DNA): TGTGCCAGCGGCCCGACCCCTGACAATGAGCAGTTCTTC. Its protein is CASGPTPDNEQFF.

The genes are TRBV20-1 and TRBJ1-5, with a tentative D call TRBD1 (5 bases). This CDR3 is 14 amino acids long. Germline V gene data show CDR1 as DFQATT and CDR2 as SNEGSKA (reference sequence). The V and J ends lost 0 bases and 4 bases respectively, with 10 bases between them. The CDR3 loop reads CSARDREGNQPQHF. CDR3 in DNA: TGCAGTGCTAGAGATAGGGAGGGGAATCAGCCCCAGCATTTT.